This T cell receptor (beta chain) originates from a study of blood T cell repertoires in COVID-19. Germline V CDR1 and CDR2: LGHDT, YNNKEL (reference sequence). Trimming took 0 bases from V and 1 from J, leaving 15 bases between them. This CDR3 comprises 17 residues. Profiling relied on immunoSEQ multiplex PCR, and the TCRdb table lists in-frame clones only, not all of them. This sample has some 50,000 clones, with about 87% found just once. This clonotype was sampled from a human donor in a cohort sampled during active COVID-19. This chain connects TRBV3-1 (or the pseudogene TRBV3-2) to TRBJ2-5; a weak D match, TRBD2 (7 bases). Sequencing was carried out using peripheral blood. In nucleotides, the CDR3 is TGTGCCAGCAGCCAAGATCGGAGGGGGGGCGGCCAAGAGACCCAGTACTTC. Translated, it gives CASSQDRRGGGQETQYF.